Listed below are T cell receptor beta chains from one sample, sequenced in a study of cytomegalovirus exposure and HLA in healthy donors. TCRdb's copy holds only in-frame clones and misses some; the assay was immunoSEQ multiplex PCR. The sample lists under 200,000 clones, about 90% occurring once. Material: PBMCs. The receptors come from a woman between 18 and 29 years old in good health and CMV-seropositive. The conserved cysteine and the conserved F or W are not part of the CDR3 here.

CDR3aa	len	v_gene	j_gene
ASSVIETQY	9	TRBV2	TRBJ2-5
AWSGTGYGYT	10	TRBV30	TRBJ1-2
ASSDSQGTSTDTQY	14	TRBV6-4	TRBJ2-3
ASSLQGMGYGYT	12	TRBV7-8	TRBJ1-2
ASSSSRVAGELF	12	TRBV6-5	TRBJ2-2
ASSPSGTYEQY	11	TRBV10-1	TRBJ2-7
ASSHVEGGDTQY	12	TRBV4-1	TRBJ2-3
ASRPAGGPFNEQF	13	TRBV9	TRBJ2-1
ASSQDQASGSDEQY	14	TRBV4-2	TRBJ2-7
ASSIDSRGGNNEQF	14	TRBV19	TRBJ2-1
ASSPGGVLAGDDAWGKETQY	20	TRBV7-7	TRBJ2-5
ASKGTGRGEQY	11	TRBV27	TRBJ2-7
ASSFLAGTGEQF	12	TRBV11-2	TRBJ2-1
SGTPDTEAF	9	TRBV20-1	TRBJ1-1
ASSLNFRDLNTGELF	15	TRBV7-6	TRBJ2-2
AWSVYLGAEADTQY	14	TRBV30	TRBJ2-3
ASDLTQGHTEAF	12	TRBV6-1	TRBJ1-1
ASSLDFPLPYGYT	13	TRBV6-5	TRBJ1-2
ASSLARPSTDTQY	13	TRBV6-5	TRBJ2-3
ASSLGGLAGVLNTGELF	17	TRBV5-1	TRBJ2-2